These T cell receptor beta chains were read from a single sample in a study of T cell changes during pregnancy in multiple sclerosis. This table comes from immunoSEQ multiplex PCR, and its TCRdb copy is limited to in-frame clones, with some not included. The table has 90,000 to 100,000 clones, approximately 92% seen once. Source: peripheral blood, taken in the first trimester of pregnancy. The receptors come from a female donor with multiple sclerosis, enrolled in a pregnancy study. CDR3s include the opening cysteine and the closing phenylalanine or tryptophan. The order of the fields is clone size, V gene, J gene, D gene, CDR3 DNA, CDR3 protein. A D gene is named only where the DNA matches it firmly. Some rows have no size entry. The others give once, few or many, or a class for an expanded clone.

clone size: NA; V gene: TRBV6-4; J gene: TRBJ2-1; D gene: TRBD1; CDR3 DNA: TGTGCCAGCAGTGACAAAGACAGGGGCAGCTCCTACAATGAGCAGTTCTTC; CDR3 protein: CASSDKDRGSSYNEQFF
clone size: NA; V gene: TRBV5-5; J gene: TRBJ2-3; D gene: TRBD2; CDR3 DNA: TGTGCCAGCAGCTTGGATTTCGCGGGAGGCACAGATACGCAGTATTTT; CDR3 protein: CASSLDFAGGTDTQYF
clone size: NA; V gene: TRBV7-3; J gene: TRBJ2-3; D gene: NA; CDR3 DNA: TGTGCCAGCAGCTTAACAGCCGGGGGCGGGGGCAGCACAGATACGCAGTATTTT; CDR3 protein: CASSLTAGGGGSTDTQYF
clone size: NA; V gene: TRBV10-1; J gene: TRBJ2-4; D gene: TRBD1; CDR3 DNA: TGCGCCAGCAGTGAGAGTTGGGGGGACAGGGACCAAAACATTCAGTACTTC; CDR3 protein: CASSESWGDRDQNIQYF
clone size: NA; V gene: TRBV2; J gene: TRBJ1-2; D gene: TRBD1; CDR3 DNA: TGTGCCAGCAGTGAAGGGGGACAGGGGGTGTTCGGCTACACCTTC; CDR3 protein: CASSEGGQGVFGYTF
clone size: NA; V gene: TRBV15; J gene: TRBJ2-1; D gene: TRBD2; CDR3 DNA: TGTGCCACGAGCCCCCCTAGCGGGAGGGCACATGAGCAGTTCTTC; CDR3 protein: CATSPPSGRAHEQFF
clone size: NA; V gene: TRBV7-9; J gene: TRBJ2-1; D gene: TRBD2; CDR3 DNA: TGTGCCAGCAGCGGTCGGGGGACTAGCGGCAATGAGCAGTTCTTC; CDR3 protein: CASSGRGTSGNEQFF
clone size: NA; V gene: TRBV6-5; J gene: TRBJ1-1; D gene: NA; CDR3 DNA: TGTGCCAGCAGTTACTCCCGAGCCAGGCCGAACACTGAAGCTTTCTTT; CDR3 protein: CASSYSRARPNTEAFF
clone size: few; V gene: TRBV5-5; J gene: TRBJ2-7; D gene: TRBD1; CDR3 DNA: TGTGCCAGCAGCTTGCGACGTCCCGGGACAGGGAACGAGCAGTACTTC; CDR3 protein: CASSLRRPGTGNEQYF
clone size: NA; V gene: TRBV19; J gene: TRBJ2-3; D gene: TRBD2; CDR3 DNA: TGTGCCAGTAGCGGGACTAGCGGACACACAGATACGCAGTATTTT; CDR3 protein: CASSGTSGHTDTQYF
clone size: NA; V gene: TRBV9; J gene: TRBJ1-2; D gene: NA; CDR3 DNA: TGTGCCAGCAGCTCCCAACAGACCCATTACTATGGCTACACCTTC; CDR3 protein: CASSSQQTHYYGYTF
clone size: many; V gene: TRBV28; J gene: TRBJ2-7; D gene: NA; CDR3 DNA: TGTGCCAGCATGGGCACATCTGGGAGTCAGCAGTACTTC; CDR3 protein: CASMGTSGSQQYF
clone size: NA; V gene: TRBV27; J gene: TRBJ2-3; D gene: NA; CDR3 DNA: TGTGCCAGTCGATTACAGGCTTCTAGCACAGATACGCAGTATTTT; CDR3 protein: CASRLQASSTDTQYF
clone size: NA; V gene: TRBV7-3; J gene: TRBJ2-1; D gene: TRBD2; CDR3 DNA: TGTGCCAGCAGCTTAGGGGCGGGAGGGTACAATGAGCAGTTCTTC; CDR3 protein: CASSLGAGGYNEQFF
clone size: NA; V gene: TRBV9; J gene: TRBJ2-1; D gene: NA; CDR3 DNA: TGTGCCAGCAGCGTAACAAGCTCGCGGGGTGAGCAGTTCTTC; CDR3 protein: CASSVTSSRGEQFF